This TCR beta chain was identified in a study of shared T cell receptors in the human thymus. This CDR3 has 13 residues. Germline CDR1 is GTSNPN and CDR2 is SVGIG (reference sequence). The germline V and J ends were trimmed by 1 base and 5 bases, with 9 bases remaining between them. TCRdb's copy holds only in-frame clones and misses some; the assay was immunoSEQ multiplex PCR. The data contain just under 550,000 clones, around 78% of them singletons. There are a few counts of this clone. These data were also filed under a second study, of human thymus T cells. That work states: Resections from corrective heart surgery supplied the thymus tissue. Unrelated individuals had highly overlapping thymic repertoires, as reported in related research.

This TCR derives from a boy in the first two years of life with a congenital heart defect. Sequenced input: thymocytes. V is TRBV30 and J is TRBJ2-1, with D possibly being TRBD1 (5 bases). In DNA, the CDR3 is TGTGCCTGGAGTGAAGGGGTCCACAATGAGCAGTTCTTC. Translated, it gives CAWSEGVHNEQFF.